Each of the 24 T cell receptor beta chains below was sequenced from the same sample in a study of blood T cell repertoires in COVID-19. Sequenced by immunoSEQ multiplex PCR; TCRdb stores in-frame clones only, minus some. The table records 35,000 to 45,000 clones, just over 85% of them present only once. The material sequenced was peripheral blood. These receptors were obtained from an older man with acute or convalescent COVID-19.

This sequence joins TRBV6-6 and TRBJ2-3; no firm D call. Trimming stripped 6 bases from V and 3 bases from J, with 10 bases between. Germline-derived CDR1 and CDR2 are MNHNY and SVGAGI (reference sequence). The CDR3 is made up of 13 amino acids. CDR3 coding DNA: TGTGCCAGCAGGCCCCGAGTGACAGATACGCAGTATTTT. This gives the protein CASRPRVTDTQYF.

CDR3 nucleotide sequence: TGTGCCAGCAGCATACAGGATGGGGGGCAGCCCCAGCATTTT. This sequence encodes CASSIQDGGQPQHF. V usage is TRBV7-2 and J usage is TRBJ1-5; tentative D call: TRBD1 (5 bases). Germline CDR1 and CDR2: SGHTA and FQGNSA. Trimming took 5 bases from V and 7 from J, leaving 15 bases between them. CDR3 length: 14 amino acids.

The chain has TRBV5-4 and TRBJ1-2; possibly TRBD1 for D (5 bases). Trimming removed 5 bases from V and 5 bases from J, with 13 bases in between. The CDR3 totals 13 residues. The germline V gene has CDR1 SGHNT and CDR2 YYREEE (reference sequence). The CDR3 region is CASSQSPGYGYTF. The CDR3 DNA reads as TGTGCCAGCAGTCAAAGCCCAGGGTATGGCTACACCTTC.

V and J are TRBV9 and TRBJ2-5; 7 bases are shared with TRBD1. The V gene end was trimmed by 4 bases and the J gene end by 5 bases; junction bases not matched to a gene: 11. The CDR3 consists of 15 residues. Germline assignment: CDR1 SGDLS and CDR2 YYNGEE. In nucleotides, the CDR3 is TGTGCCAGCAGCACACCGACAGGGAGCGTCGAGACCCAGTACTTC. Protein product: CASSTPTGSVETQYF.

V gene TRBV30 combines with J gene TRBJ2-7, with 12 bases identical to TRBD2. Germline assignment: CDR1 GTSNPN and CDR2 SVGIG (reference sequence). J was trimmed by 2 bases and V by 3 bases; bases with no gene match: 5. This CDR3 spans 15 amino acids. CDR3 amino acids: CAWRLAGGSPYEQYF. The DNA of the CDR3 is TGTGCCTGGAGACTAGCGGGAGGTTCCCCCTACGAGCAGTACTTC.

The chain has TRBV5-5 and TRBJ1-3; D not resolved. The CDR3 has 15 amino acids. V was clipped by 1 base and J by 4 bases, with 12 bases between them. Germline CDR1 SGHKS, CDR2 YYEKEE (reference sequence). In DNA, the CDR3 is TGTGCCAGCAGCTTGTGGGTCCGGGGAGGAAACACCATATATTTT. It translates to CASSLWVRGGNTIYF.

The V gene is TRBV4-1, the J gene TRBJ2-3; possibly TRBD2 for D (7 bases). V lost 0 bases, J lost 4 bases, and 20 bases lay in between. Germline V gene data show CDR1 as MGHRA and CDR2 as YSYEKL. This CDR3 contains 18 residues. Written as DNA, the CDR3 is TGCGCCAGCAGCCAAGAAGGCCGGGGGCGAGGGAGGGCAGATACGCAGTATTTT. This encodes CASSQEGRGRGRADTQYF.

This clone was detected only once. This chain connects TRBV2 to TRBJ1-2; D may be TRBD1 (5 bases). V lost 9 bases and J lost 8, with 22 bases in between. This CDR3 is built from 14 residues. The germline V gene has CDR1 SNHLY and CDR2 FYNNEI. The DNA for the CDR3 is TGTGCCAGAAAAAATCGGGACGGGGGTAGGGGCTACACCTTC. It translates to CARKNRDGGRGYTF.

The gene calls are TRBV19 and TRBJ1-5; 7 bases are shared with TRBD1. Germline V gene sequence: CDR1 LNHDA, CDR2 SQIVND (reference sequence). V trimming: 2 bases; J trimming: 6 bases; junction bases outside the gene matches: 4. The CDR3 contains 14 residues. Here the CDR3 reads CASSITGVTQPQHF. CDR3 nucleotides: TGTGCCAGTAGTATAACAGGGGTGACTCAGCCCCAGCATTTT.

The V gene is TRBV18, the J gene TRBJ2-5; D not resolved. V lost 1 base and J 1 base, leaving 10 bases between the germline ends. Germline assignment: CDR1 KGHSH and CDR2 LQKENI. This CDR3 contains 15 residues. The CDR3 here is CASSPLRDFQETQYF. The CDR3, as DNA: TGTGCCAGCTCACCACTTCGCGACTTCCAAGAGACCCAGTACTTC.

The chain couples TRBV29-1 to TRBJ1-1; D is unclear. V lost 4 bases and J lost 1, with 10 bases in between. There are 13 residues in the CDR3. Germline assignment: CDR1 SQVTM and CDR2 ANQGSEA. The chain's CDR3 is CSVVGLENTEAFF. CDR3 DNA sequence: TGCAGCGTTGTTGGACTGGAGAACACTGAAGCTTTCTTT.

V is TRBV7-8 and J is TRBJ1-5, with D possibly TRBD1 on 6 matching bases. V lost 3 bases to trimming and J lost 7 bases, with 16 bases between them. From germline, CDR1 is SGHVS and CDR2 FQNEAQ. The length of the CDR3 is 15 residues. The CDR3 bases are TGTGCCAGCAGCTTCTCAGGGGCAGGAGGACAGCCCCAGCATTTT. It yields the protein CASSFSGAGGQPQHF.

The chain uses TRBV6-5 and TRBJ2-5; 7 bases are shared with TRBD1. Germline loops: CDR1 MNHEY, CDR2 SVGAGI. The CDR3 is 14 amino acids. V trimming: 6 bases; J trimming: 2 bases; junction bases outside the gene matches: 6. The CDR3 region is CASRVGTVQETQYF. For the CDR3, the DNA is TGTGCCAGCAGGGTCGGGACAGTACAAGAGACCCAGTACTTC.

The chain couples TRBV5-1 to TRBJ1-5; D is undetermined. Between the trimmed V and J ends, which lost 0 bases and 0 bases, there was a span of 7 bases. Germline V lookup: CDR1 SGHRS, CDR2 YFSETQ. The CDR3 has 15 residues. CDR3 bases: TGCGCCAGCAGCTTGGGTCAGGCTAGCAATCAGCCCCAGCATTTT. This codes for CASSLGQASNQPQHF.

The chain recombines TRBV19 with TRBJ1-1; 9 bases are shared with TRBD1. The CDR3 is 14 residues long. With 5 bases clipped from V and 5 bases from J, the junction kept 6 bases outside the gene matches. Germline assignment: CDR1 LNHDA and CDR2 SQIVND (reference sequence). This chain's CDR3 is CASSGQGLGTEAFF. In DNA, the CDR3 is TGTGCCAGTAGTGGACAGGGGCTGGGGACTGAAGCTTTCTTT.

The CDR3 bases are TGTGCCAGCAGTGAGAGGCGGCTTGTAGAGACCCAGTACTTC. Protein sequence: CASSERRLVETQYF. This chain links TRBV25-1 with TRBJ2-5; D unresolved. The V and J ends lost 3 bases and 4 bases respectively, with 12 bases between them. This CDR3 is 14 amino acids long. Germline loops: CDR1 MGHDK, CDR2 SYGVNS.

The chain has TRBV10-3 and TRBJ1-4; D is perhaps TRBD1 (6 bases). The V end was cut by 0 bases, the J end by 2 bases, with 13 bases between. This CDR3 spans 17 amino acids. Germline loops: CDR1 ENHRY, CDR2 SYGVKD. The DNA for the CDR3 is TGTGCCATCAGTGAGTCGTACCCGGGGGGCACTAATGAAAAACTGTTTTTT. It codes for CAISESYPGGTNEKLFF.

CDR3 region: CASSTRGQGSGYEQYF. The CDR3 bases are TGTGCCAGCAGTACCAGGGGACAGGGAAGTGGGTACGAGCAGTACTTC. The V call is TRBV27, the J call TRBJ2-7, with 9 bases lining up with TRBD1. V dropped 5 bases and J dropped 4; count of bases not matched to a gene: 12. Germline loops: CDR1 MNHEY, CDR2 SMNVEV (reference sequence). The CDR3 totals 16 residues.

For this clone: One junction end does not reproduce the germline sequence, and a read error may be involved. The J gene is TRBJ2-7, the V gene TRBV5-1, with 7 bases identical to TRBD1. The CDR3 is made up of 14 amino acids. Looked up from germline, CDR1 is SGHRS and CDR2 is YFSETQ. The CDR3 DNA follows: TGCGCCAGCAGCACCGGGACAGCATCCTCCGAGCAGTACTTC. Amino acids: CASSTGTASSEQYF.

The V and J genes are TRBV9 and TRBJ2-2; TRBD1 aligns across 9 bases. Per the germline V gene, CDR1 is SGDLS and CDR2 is YYNGEE. Trimming took 1 base from V and 2 from J; bases not matched to a gene: 3. This CDR3 is 16 amino acids long. In DNA, the CDR3 is TGTGCCAGCAGCGTAAACAGGGGGCTAAACACCGGGGAGCTGTTTTTT. It is translated as CASSVNRGLNTGELFF.

The chain links TRBV7-2 to TRBJ1-4, with TRBD1 matching over 9 bases. Germline V gene sequence: CDR1 SGHTA, CDR2 FQGNSA. This CDR3 is built from 17 residues. J lost 1 base, V lost 5 bases, and 8 bases had no gene match. The CDR3 loop reads CASSADRGGGTNEKLFF. CDR3 DNA: TGTGCCAGCAGCGCGGACAGGGGAGGGGGAACTAATGAAAAACTGTTTTTT.

CDR3 in amino acids: CAWSVSRQGLATQYF. DNA for the CDR3: TGTGCCTGGAGTGTTTCGCGACAGGGTCTTGCTACGCAGTATTTT. This sequence joins TRBV30 and TRBJ2-3; 7 bases fit TRBD1. The length of the CDR3 is 15 residues. Germline CDR1 is GTSNPN and CDR2 is SVGIG (reference sequence). The junction had 11 bases not matched to a gene; V was cut back by 0 bases and J by 8 bases.

The DNA of the CDR3 is TGTGCCAGCACCCTTCAGGGGGATAACACCGGGGAGCTGTTTTTT. Its translation: CASTLQGDNTGELFF. The chain links TRBV6-5 to TRBJ2-2; 7 nucleotides line up with TRBD1. Germline loops: CDR1 MNHEY, CDR2 SVGAGI. The CDR3 is 15 residues long. The V segment lost 7 bases and the J segment 2 bases; nucleotides outside the gene matches: 7.

This clone was recorded only once. The chain couples TRBV7-2 to TRBJ1-5; D remains unclear. The CDR3 loop spans 13 amino acids. The germline gives CDR1 SGHTA, CDR2 FQGNSA. V was trimmed by 4 bases and J by 7 bases, leaving 11 bases between them. The CDR3 reads CASSWNARQPQHF. DNA of the CDR3: TGTGCCAGCAGCTGGAACGCGAGGCAGCCCCAGCATTTT.